These 25 T cell receptor beta chains share one sample of origin, sequenced in a study of blood T cell repertoires in COVID-19. Produced via immunoSEQ multiplex PCR; TCRdb's table is partial and in-frame only. Found here are about 180,000 clones, roughly nine tenths of them singletons; the top ten hold around 21%. The sequenced sample was peripheral blood. These TCRs come from a man in his sixties or seventies with active or convalescent COVID-19.

The chain has TRBV7-9 and TRBJ1-3; D is unclear. CDR3 length equals 16 residues. Germline V gives CDR1 SEHNR, CDR2 FQNEAQ (reference sequence). The germline V and J ends were trimmed by 3 bases and 0 bases, with 12 bases remaining between them. The CDR3 nucleotides read TGTGCCAGCAGCTTTGCGGAACCATTCTCTGGAAACACCATATATTTT. Amino acids: CASSFAEPFSGNTIYF.

This sequence joins TRBV9 and TRBJ1-1, with D possibly matching TRBD1 (6 bases). Germline V gene lookup returns CDR1 SGDLS and CDR2 YYNGEE. The CDR3 loop spans 15 amino acids. Between the trimmed V and J ends, which lost 4 bases and 0 bases, there was a span of 13 bases. DNA for the CDR3: TGTGCCAGCAGCCCGCAGGACAGAATGAACACTGAAGCTTTCTTT. Its protein is CASSPQDRMNTEAFF.

This chain links TRBV28 with TRBJ2-2, with TRBD1 matching 8 bases. Per germline, CDR1 MDHEN and CDR2 SYDVKM. V lost 5 bases and J lost 3; bases outside the gene matches: 14. The CDR3 has 18 residues. The DNA for the CDR3 is TGTGCCAGCAGTCCGGGACTTCAATCAGGGGGCCACACCGGGGAGCTGTTTTTT. Amino acids: CASSPGLQSGGHTGELFF. Combining the CDR3 with reference TRBV28 and TRBJ2-2 gives the whole variable domain DVKVTQSSRYLVKRTGEKVFLECVQDMDHENMFWYRQDPGLGLRLIYFSYDVKMKEKGDIPEGYSVSREKKERFSLILESASTNQTSMYLCASSPGLQSGGHTGELFFGEGSRLTVL.

The chain is built from TRBV10-3 and TRBJ2-3; 7 nucleotides line up with TRBD2. Germline lookup yields CDR1 ENHRY and CDR2 SYGVKD. V lost 0 bases to trimming and J lost 3 bases; unmatched junction nucleotides: 9. This CDR3 comprises 17 residues. The DNA of the CDR3 is TGTGCCATCAGTGAGTCGGGGAGGGGTGTTGGGACAGATACGCAGTATTTT. It specifies CAISESGRGVGTDTQYF.

V usage is TRBV28 and J usage is TRBJ1-2; TRBD1 matches 7 bases. Unmatched junction bases numbered 2, after V lost 5 bases and J lost 8 bases. Germline V CDR1 and CDR2: MDHEN, SYDVKM. The CDR3 contains 11 residues. For the CDR3, the DNA is TGTGCCAGCAGTCACAGGGGCGGCTACACCTTC. Protein: CASSHRGGYTF.

The rearrangement joins TRBV7-2 to TRBJ1-2; D is ambiguous. The germline CDR1 and CDR2 sequences are SGHTA and FQGNSA. V was pared by 6 bases and J by 4 bases, with 15 bases between. This CDR3 has 14 amino acids. The CDR3 bases are TGTGCCAGCAGTTCCACGCAGGAGGCCTATGGCTACACCTTC. Translated: CASSSTQEAYGYTF.

The chain combines TRBV18 with TRBJ2-7; TRBD2 agrees at 9 bases. The V gene end was trimmed by 6 bases and the J gene end by 6 bases; junction bases not matched to a gene: 18. The germline V gene encodes CDR1 KGHSH and CDR2 LQKENI. The CDR3 totals 17 residues. CDR3 amino acids: CASSLGSGGQPYPEQYF. For the CDR3, the DNA is TGTGCCAGCTCGCTGGGTAGCGGGGGCCAACCCTACCCCGAGCAGTACTTC. Drawing the rest from reference TRBV18 and TRBJ2-7, the complete variable domain is NAGVMQNPRHLVRRRGQEARLRCSPMKGHSHVYWYRQLPEEGLKFMVYLQKENIIDESGMPKERFSAEFPKEGPSILRIQQVVRGDSAAYFCASSLGSGGQPYPEQYFGPGTRLTVT.

This clone was seen a handful of times. The chain employs TRBV7-3 and TRBJ1-1; no definite D call. Trimming cost V 2 bases and J 6 bases, with 10 bases left between them. Germline V gene data show CDR1 as SGHTA and CDR2 as FQGTGA. CDR3 length: 13 amino acids. CDR3 residues: CASSLGLPAEAFF. In DNA form, the CDR3 reads TGTGCCAGCAGCTTAGGACTGCCCGCTGAAGCTTTCTTT.

The rearrangement joins TRBV6-5 to TRBJ2-7, with 9 bases matching TRBD2. Germline V gene sequence: CDR1 MNHEY, CDR2 SVGAGI. The V and J ends lost 0 bases and 4 bases, in that order; junction bases with no gene match: 4. The CDR3 is 15 amino acids. CDR3 in amino acids: CASSYSASGAYEQYF. The CDR3 coding sequence is TGTGCCAGCAGTTACTCTGCTAGCGGGGCTTACGAGCAGTACTTC.

The chain links TRBV19 to TRBJ1-2; D is possibly TRBD1 (6 bases). Deletions cut 5 bases from V and 8 bases from J, with 15 bases between. The CDR3 covers 13 residues. Germline V gene lookup returns CDR1 LNHDA and CDR2 SQIVND (reference sequence). The CDR3 region has the DNA TGTGCCAGTAGTCCCTGGACAGTAGCCGGCTACACCTTC. Its protein product is CASSPWTVAGYTF.

This chain links TRBV7-9 with TRBJ1-6, with 9 bases lining up with TRBD1. V shed 10 bases, J shed 6 bases, and the junction held 7 bases outside the gene matches. The CDR3 contains 14 residues. Germline V CDR1 and CDR2: SEHNR, FQNEAQ (reference sequence). CDR3 sequence (DNA): TGTGCCACCAAACAGGGGGCGGTTAATTCACCCCTCCACTTT. Its protein is CATKQGAVNSPLHF.

The chain recombines TRBV7-2 with TRBJ1-6, with D tentatively TRBD1 (5 bases). V was trimmed by 2 bases and J by 3 bases, leaving 14 bases between them. The CDR3 consists of 17 residues. CDR1 is SGHTA and CDR2 is FQGNSA in the germline V gene. CDR3 loop: CASSLYSGTFYNSPLHF. The CDR3 DNA reads as TGTGCCAGCAGCTTATACTCCGGGACTTTCTATAATTCACCCCTCCACTTT.

The chain couples TRBV3-1 (or the pseudogene TRBV3-2) to TRBJ1-4; 8 bases align to TRBD1. The CDR3 runs 16 residues. Germline loops: CDR1 LGHDT, CDR2 YNNKEL (reference sequence). V dropped 2 bases and J dropped 6; count of bases not matched to a gene: 8. The CDR3 is CASSQPFRGRDEKLFF. The CDR3 DNA follows: TGTGCCAGCAGCCAACCCTTCAGGGGGCGGGATGAAAAACTGTTTTTT.

The chain recombines TRBV18 with TRBJ1-1; no clear D gene. The germline V and J ends were trimmed by 3 bases and 5 bases, with 10 bases remaining between them. The length of the CDR3 is 13 residues. Germline loops: CDR1 KGHSH, CDR2 LQKENI. The CDR3 reads CASSPTIATEAFF. The CDR3 DNA is TGTGCCAGCTCACCGACAATTGCGACTGAAGCTTTCTTT. Variable domain in full (rest from reference TRBV18 and TRBJ1-1): NAGVMQNPRHLVRRRGQEARLRCSPMKGHSHVYWYRQLPEEGLKFMVYLQKENIIDESGMPKERFSAEFPKEGPSILRIQQVVRGDSAAYFCASSPTIATEAFFGQGTRLTVV.

This chain connects TRBV11-2 to TRBJ2-1; perhaps TRBD2 as D (6 bases). The germline CDR1 and CDR2 sequences are SGHAT and FQNNGV. CDR3 length: 15 amino acids. V lost 3 bases and J 5 bases, leaving 14 bases between the germline ends. The CDR3 loop reads CASSLGGGWDNEQFF. CDR3 sequence (DNA): TGTGCCAGCAGCTTGGGGGGAGGCTGGGACAATGAGCAGTTCTTC. The variable domain in full, completed from reference TRBV11-2 and TRBJ2-1, reads EAGVAQSPRYKIIEKRQSVAFWCNPISGHATLYWYQQILGQGPKLLIQFQNNGVVDDSQLPKDRFSAERLKGVDSTLKIQPAKLEDSAVYLCASSLGGGWDNEQFFGPGTRLTVL.

The chain employs TRBV19 and TRBJ1-2, with TRBD1 matching 12 bases. Per the germline V gene, CDR1 is LNHDA and CDR2 is SQIVND (reference sequence). The V and J ends lost 10 bases and 8 bases, in that order; junction bases with no gene match: 8. CDR3 size: 13 residues. The CDR3 DNA reads TGTGCCATAGCCGGGACAGGGGGCAAAGGCTACACCTTC. Translated: CAIAGTGGKGYTF.

The V and J genes are TRBV6-2 or TRBV6-3 and TRBJ2-2; D remains ambiguous. Per germline, CDR1 MNHEY and CDR2 SVGEGT. V lost 2 bases and J 3 bases, leaving 4 bases between the germline ends. The CDR3 consists of 13 residues. The CDR3 bases are TGTGCCAGCAGTTACACATACACCGGGGAGCTGTTTTTT. It is translated as CASSYTYTGELFF.

The chain has TRBV19 and TRBJ1-6, with 7 bases that match TRBD1. V lost 6 bases, J lost 5 bases, and 10 bases stayed unmatched. The germline V gene has CDR1 LNHDA and CDR2 SQIVND (reference sequence). The CDR3 runs to 16 residues. DNA of the CDR3: TGTGCCAGTAGAGATAAGGACAGGAGCGATAATTCACCCCTCCACTTT. Its protein product is CASRDKDRSDNSPLHF.

The V and J genes are TRBV7-2 and TRBJ1-4; 7 nucleotides agree with TRBD1. With V trimmed by 6 bases and J by 6 bases, 10 bases remained unmatched. CDR1 SGHTA and CDR2 FQGNSA come from the germline V gene. The CDR3 extends over 15 amino acids. CDR3 DNA sequence: TGTGCCAGCAGGAAGGGGGCCGACAGGGATGAAAAACTGTTTTTT. Amino acids: CASRKGADRDEKLFF.

The chain couples TRBV11-2 to TRBJ2-1; TRBD2 matches 16 bases. Germline values: CDR1 SGHAT, CDR2 FQNNGV. The CDR3 has 16 amino acids. The J segment lost 9 bases and the V segment lost 5 bases, leaving 7 bases of the junction unmatched. This chain's CDR3 is CASSPVGTSGRGEQFF. The DNA for the CDR3 is TGTGCCAGCAGCCCCGTCGGGACTAGCGGGAGGGGTGAGCAGTTCTTC.

This sequence joins TRBV4-1 and TRBJ1-2; D ambiguous. Per germline, CDR1 MGHRA and CDR2 YSYEKL. The CDR3 has 13 residues. V was pared by 2 bases and J by 3 bases, with 7 bases between. The CDR3 coding sequence is TGCGCCAGCAGCCAATCGTCTGACTATGGCTACACCTTC. It codes for CASSQSSDYGYTF.

In this sample, this clone turned up a few times. Other nucleotide sequences from this sample produce the same CDR3. The chain links TRBV5-1 to TRBJ2-7, with TRBD1 matching over 7 bases. CDR3 length: 13 residues. The J segment lost 2 bases and the V segment lost 5 bases, leaving 4 bases of the junction unmatched. Germline values: CDR1 SGHRS, CDR2 YFSETQ. As DNA, the CDR3 is TGCGCCAGCAGACGGGACAGAGCCTACGAGCAGTACTTC. Translated: CASRRDRAYEQYF.

This clone was counted once. This rearrangement joins TRBV7-3 to TRBJ2-2; D might be TRBD1 (6 bases). Germline V gene lookup returns CDR1 SGHTA and CDR2 FQGTGA. With 5 bases removed from V and 1 base from J, the gap between germline ends came to 8 bases. There are 14 residues in the CDR3. The CDR3: CASSRTVNTGELFF. CDR3 DNA sequence: TGTGCCAGCAGCAGGACAGTGAACACCGGGGAGCTGTTTTTT.

The chain is built from TRBV7-8 and TRBJ2-7; maybe TRBD1 (6 bases). CDR1 and CDR2 (germline): SGHVS, FQNEAQ. The ends were cut back, 5 bases at V and 2 bases at J, with 13 bases in the middle. This CDR3 is 14 amino acids long. The CDR3, as DNA: TGTGCCAGCAGCCATCAAGGGGACACCTACGAGCAGTACTTC. Amino acid sequence: CASSHQGDTYEQYF.

The chain employs TRBV4-3 and TRBJ2-7; TRBD1 is a possible D gene (6 bases). The ends were cut back, 1 base at V and 2 bases at J, with 18 bases in the middle. CDR1 is LGHNA and CDR2 is YSLEER in the germline V gene. The CDR3 loop spans 17 amino acids. The CDR3 bases are TGCGCCAGCAGCCAAGGGAGAGGTGGACAGAGGACCTACGAGCAGTACTTC. Translated: CASSQGRGGQRTYEQYF.